This T cell receptor (beta chain) derives from a study of CD8 T cells in Susac syndrome. The CDR3 contains 12 residues. Germline V gives CDR1 LNHDA, CDR2 SQIVND (reference sequence). The V and J ends lost 5 bases and 8 bases respectively, with 11 bases between them. It was with random hexamers that about 0.45 to 1 ug RNA was reverse transcribed. TCRdb reprocessed the immunoSEQ multiplex PCR reads via MiXCR and lists one record per CDR3 protein. The sample lists around 150,000 distinct CDR3 sequences, approximately 96% occurring once. Controls matched for age and sex were healthy donors. The authors negatively isolated CD8+ and CD4+ T cells and FACS-enriched TEMRA cells.

This receptor was obtained from a human donor in good health. Sequencing used CD4+ T cells from PBMCs. The chain employs TRBV19 and TRBJ2-3; unclear D gene. This chain's CDR3 is CASSPSQATQYF. For the CDR3, the DNA is TGTGCCAGTAGTCCTTCCCAGGCTACGCAGTATTTT.